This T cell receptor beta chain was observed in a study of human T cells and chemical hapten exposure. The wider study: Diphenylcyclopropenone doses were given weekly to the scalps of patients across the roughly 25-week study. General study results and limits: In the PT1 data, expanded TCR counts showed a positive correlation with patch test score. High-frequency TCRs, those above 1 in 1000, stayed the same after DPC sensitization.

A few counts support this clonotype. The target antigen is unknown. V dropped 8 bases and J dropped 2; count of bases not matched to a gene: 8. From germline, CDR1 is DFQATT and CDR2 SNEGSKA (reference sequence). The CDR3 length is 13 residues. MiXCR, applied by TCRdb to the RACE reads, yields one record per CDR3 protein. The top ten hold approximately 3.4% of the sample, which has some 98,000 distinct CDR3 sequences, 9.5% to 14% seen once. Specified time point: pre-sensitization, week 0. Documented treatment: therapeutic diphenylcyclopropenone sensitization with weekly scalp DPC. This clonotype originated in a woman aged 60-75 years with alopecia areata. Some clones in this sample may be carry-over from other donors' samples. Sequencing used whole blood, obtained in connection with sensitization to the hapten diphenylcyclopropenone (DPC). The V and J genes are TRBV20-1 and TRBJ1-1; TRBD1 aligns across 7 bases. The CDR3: CSCPDRSNTEAFF. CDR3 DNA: TGCAGTTGCCCGGACAGGTCCAACACTGAAGCTTTCTTT.